The clone carrying this T cell receptor beta chain was detected many times. Its antigen is undetermined. CDR3 length equals 17 residues. V gave up 2 bases and J gave up 5 bases, with 19 bases separating them. Germline CDR1 is MNHEY and CDR2 is SVGEGT. The data belong to a study of T cells in Graves' hyperthyroidism and ophthalmopathy. General observations from the study: Stable hyperthyroidism was told apart from ophthalmopathy by a model built on 13 V-J features. Most clonotypes expanded in thyroid above 0.001 were likewise present in blood.

Template material for amplifying TCR beta CDR3 regions consisted of RNA transcripts. HTBI primers were used for first-round RT-PCR of the TCR CDR3. MiXCR, run by TCRdb on the multiplex PCR reads, gives a single entry per CDR3 protein. The sample holds a few hundred thousand distinct CDR3 sequences; 15% are singletons and the top ten take approximately 30%. The sequencing input was blood. This clonotype originated in a young woman with Graves' hyperthyroidism. The chain joins TRBV6-2 or TRBV6-3 to TRBJ2-1; D not certain. CDR3 DNA sequence: TGTGCCAGCAGTTACGGGTTCCGCTCGCTAACCGACAATGAGCAGTTCTTC. Amino acids: CASSYGFRSLTDNEQFF.